Below, one TCR beta chain is given with its context. This table comes from immunoSEQ multiplex PCR, and its TCRdb copy is limited to in-frame clones, with some not included. In the table there are 67,000 or so clones, 85% to 90% of which are singletons. The data derive from a study of OX40 agonist ivuxolimab in advanced cancers. Background on the study: Aged roughly 23 to 79 with a mean of 60 years, they were approximately 80% male. Previous treatment with anti-PD-1, anti-PD-L1 or anti-CTLA-4 therapy was allowed; 40% had received some.

Germline trimming cut 6 bases from V and 4 bases from J; bases unmatched to any gene: 9. Per germline, CDR1 MDHEN and CDR2 SYDVKM. The CDR3 length is 14 residues. The sample in question was CD4+ or CD8+ T cells sorted from blood, obtained in a trial of the OX40 agonist ivuxolimab. The receptor comes from an adult with an advanced solid tumor such as melanoma, head and neck, liver or kidney cancer. J is TRBJ2-7 and V is TRBV28; TRBD1 matches at 7 bases. CDR3 residues: CASSKGQPGYEQYF. CDR3 bases: TGTGCCAGCAGCAAGGGACAGCCCGGGTACGAGCAGTACTTC.